This TCR beta chain was recorded in a study of blood T cell repertoires in COVID-19. Study context: Donors in the United States, Italy and Spain gave samples during acute or convalescent COVID-19.

Trimming removed 3 bases from V and 3 bases from J; junction bases left unmatched: 7. CDR1 is KGHSH, CDR2 LQKENI, per germline. CDR3 size: 15 residues. Produced via immunoSEQ multiplex PCR; TCRdb's table is partial and in-frame only. The profile shows approximately 300,000 clones, roughly 86% of them singletons. V usage is TRBV18 and J usage is TRBJ1-2, with 7 bases that match TRBD1. Specimen: peripheral blood. The sequence was collected from a woman in her 30s with COVID-19, enrolled during active disease. CDR3 loop: CASSPGQAGDYGYTF. Written as DNA, the CDR3 is TGTGCCAGCTCACCCGGACAGGCAGGGGACTATGGCTACACCTTC.